The 30 T cell receptor beta chains listed next were all sequenced from one sample in a study of blood T cells in healthy people across ages. Sample-barcoded 5' priming and a J-beta primer mix drove a second PCR of roughly 6 to 12 cycles. TCRdb recomputed calls from the 5' RACE reads with MiXCR, one row per CDR3 protein. The sample lists roughly 800,000 distinct CDR3 sequences; around a quarter were seen once. The sample also formed part of further work on T cells of mothers and their children.

Sequencing was done on a sample of blood. These receptors were obtained from a boy aged 5-17 years in good health.

This clonotype was picked up many times. The chain has TRBV28 and TRBJ2-1, with TRBD2 matching over 9 bases. The CDR3 is 14 amino acids. The germline gives CDR1 MDHEN, CDR2 SYDVKM. V lost 2 bases and J lost 6; bases outside the gene matches: 2. The CDR3 DNA is TGTGCCAGCAGTTTAAGCGGGAGGACCAATGAGCAGTTCTTC. Translation gives CASSLSGRTNEQFF.

This clonotype was recorded at least ten times. The chain couples TRBV20-1 to TRBJ1-2; 9 nucleotides align to TRBD1. The length of the CDR3 is 13 residues. Germline values: CDR1 DFQATT, CDR2 SNEGSKA (reference sequence). The CDR3 nucleotides read TGCAGCGCCCGGACAGGGGAAGACTATGGCTACACCTTC. This gives the protein CSARTGEDYGYTF.

V gene TRBV6-2 or TRBV6-3 combines with J gene TRBJ2-1; TRBD1 matches at 11 bases. Germline lookup yields CDR1 MNHEY and CDR2 SVGEGT. This CDR3 region has 19 residues. V lost 4 bases, J lost 0 bases, and 11 bases stayed unmatched. This chain's CDR3 is CASSWSGTGGSSSYNEQFF. CDR3 in DNA: TGTGCCAGCAGTTGGTCCGGGACAGGGGGAAGTAGCTCCTACAATGAGCAGTTCTTC.

This clonotype was seen only a few times. The chain has TRBV4-3 and TRBJ2-1; no clear D. The CDR3 has 20 amino acids. The V and J ends lost 0 bases and 0 bases respectively, with 21 bases between them. From germline, CDR1 is LGHNA and CDR2 YSLEER. The CDR3: CASSQEGQTTLMDSYNEQFF. The CDR3 region has the DNA TGCGCCAGCAGCCAAGAAGGGCAGACAACCCTAATGGACTCCTACAATGAGCAGTTCTTC.

The rearrangement uses TRBV27 and TRBJ2-2, with 12 bases lining up with TRBD2. Germline CDR1 reads MNHEY; CDR2 reads SMNVEV (reference sequence). Losses at the gene ends were 5 bases for V and 7 bases for J; bases not matched to a gene: 5. The CDR3 is 15 amino acids. The CDR3 DNA follows: TGTGCCAGCAGTGCCCTAGCGGGAGGGGGCGGGGAGCTGTTTTTT. This gives the protein CASSALAGGGGELFF.

This clonotype has only a few counts. The rearrangement links TRBV20-1 to TRBJ1-4; D perhaps matches TRBD1 (6 bases). Trimming shortened V by 4 bases and J by 7 bases, and 16 bases separated the two germline ends. This CDR3 has 14 residues. The V gene's germline CDR1 is DFQATT and CDR2 SNEGSKA (reference sequence). CDR3: CSAIEGGLGEKLFF. DNA for the CDR3: TGCAGTGCTATAGAGGGGGGTCTAGGTGAAAAACTGTTTTTT.

In this sample, this clonotype turned up a few times. The chain links TRBV9 to TRBJ2-1; a weak D match, TRBD1 (5 bases). Germline-derived CDR1 and CDR2 are SGDLS and YYNGEE. V lost 0 bases and J 10 bases, leaving 11 bases between the germline ends. CDR3 length: 13 amino acids. CDR3 DNA sequence: TGTGCCAGCAGCGTAGCAATGGGGCAGGAGCAGTTCTTC. Translating gives CASSVAMGQEQFF.

This chain uses TRBV7-9 with TRBJ2-5; perhaps TRBD1 as D (6 bases). Germline V gives CDR1 SEHNR, CDR2 FQNEAQ (reference sequence). The CDR3 contains 16 residues. The germline V and J ends were trimmed by 3 bases and 5 bases, with 19 bases remaining between them. CDR3 sequence reads: CASSFLRQGRGETQYF. Here the CDR3 DNA reads TGTGCCAGCAGCTTTCTACGCCAGGGGAGAGGGGAGACCCAGTACTTC.

The V call is TRBV2, the J call TRBJ1-2, with TRBD1 matching over 8 bases. Trimming cost V 4 bases and J 3 bases; bases outside gene matches: 7. Germline V gene data show CDR1 as SNHLY and CDR2 as FYNNEI. The CDR3 length is 15 residues. For the CDR3, the DNA is TGTGCCAGCAGTGTCTCACAGGGGGGGCACTATGGCTACACCTTC. It yields the protein CASSVSQGGHYGYTF.

In this sample, this clonotype turned up a few times. The V gene is TRBV10-3, the J gene TRBJ2-2; 8 nucleotides line up with TRBD1. The trim removed 4 bases at V and 6 bases at J, leaving 16 bases unmatched. The CDR3 extends over 18 amino acids. Germline-derived CDR1 and CDR2 are ENHRY and SYGVKD. The CDR3 reads CAISVPSLDRGTSGELFF. In DNA, the CDR3 is TGTGCCATCAGTGTTCCCTCCTTAGACAGGGGAACGTCCGGGGAGCTGTTTTTT.

This clonotype was seen a few times. V gene TRBV29-1 combines with J gene TRBJ2-3; TRBD1 agrees at 7 bases. V shed 1 base, J shed 5 bases, and the junction held 6 bases outside the gene matches. This CDR3 has 14 amino acids. In germline, CDR1 is SQVTM, CDR2 ANQGSEA. The CDR3 is CSVEGGGVIDTQYF. The CDR3 nucleotides read TGCAGCGTTGAAGGAGGGGGCGTCATAGATACGCAGTATTTT.

The table lists this clonotype with a few counts. The chain has TRBV28 and TRBJ1-4; perhaps TRBD1 as D (6 bases). The length of the CDR3 is 13 residues. V lost 5 bases and J 6 bases, leaving 10 bases between the germline ends. Germline CDR1 reads MDHEN; CDR2 reads SYDVKM. The CDR3 DNA sequence: TGTGCCAGCAGTGGGGACACATATGAAAAACTGTTTTTT. Its translation is CASSGDTYEKLFF.

A few counts support this clonotype. The conserved phenylalanine or tryptophan is not found at the CDR3 terminus, so this likely reflects a read error. The rearrangement joins TRBV4-3 to TRBJ2-4; D might be TRBD1 (6 bases). CDR3 size: 18 residues. Per germline, CDR1 LGHNA and CDR2 YSLEER. Trimming pared 0 bases from V and 2 bases from J, leaving 17 bases between. CDR3 coding DNA: TGCGCCAGCAGCCAAGATCAACAGGGTTATGGAACCAAAAACATTCAGTACCTC. Encoded protein: CASSQDQQGYGTKNIQYL.

This chain joins TRBV7-3 and TRBJ1-2; D possibly corresponds to TRBD1 (5 bases). V was clipped by 1 base and J by 0 bases, with 15 bases between them. The CDR3 has 17 residues. Germline CDR1 SGHTA, CDR2 FQGTGA. For the CDR3, the DNA is TGTGCCAGCAGCTTAATGGGGACGGGTTCATCTAACTATGGCTACACCTTC. As protein: CASSLMGTGSSNYGYTF.

This chain uses TRBV6-2 or TRBV6-3 with TRBJ2-2; the match to TRBD2 covers 7 bases. V lost 2 bases, J lost 1 base, and 4 bases stayed unmatched. Germline V gene lookup returns CDR1 MNHEY and CDR2 SVGEGT. The length of the CDR3 is 16 residues. The CDR3 nucleotides are TGTGCCAGCAGTTACGAGTCTAGCGGGAACACCGGGGAGCTGTTTTTT. The encoded protein is CASSYESSGNTGELFF.

This clonotype appeared a few times. Here the CDR3 reads CASSPAENIQYF. The CDR3 DNA is TGTGCCAGCAGCCCAGCGGAGAACATTCAGTACTTC. The V and J genes are TRBV3-1 and TRBJ2-4; weak D call: TRBD2 (5 bases). The V gene's germline CDR1 is LGHDT and CDR2 YNNKEL (reference sequence). The V end lost 4 bases, the J end lost 7 bases, and 8 bases lay between the germline ends. This CDR3 is 12 amino acids long.

The chain joins TRBV3-1 to TRBJ1-1, with a possible D match to TRBD1 (6 bases). Germline CDR1 and CDR2: LGHDT and YNNKEL (reference sequence). V lost 1 base, J lost 10 bases, and 22 bases lay in between. The CDR3 is 16 residues long. The CDR3 DNA follows: TGTGCCAGCAGCCAAGCATCGCGCGGGACACCCTGCGGAGCTTTCTTT. Protein product: CASSQASRGTPCGAFF.

The sample holds a few counts of this clonotype. The chain has TRBV18 and TRBJ1-4; D is ambiguous. Germline CDR1 reads KGHSH; CDR2 reads LQKENI. The V and J ends lost 2 bases and 7 bases respectively, with 8 bases between them. This CDR3 is 13 amino acids long. This CDR3 reads CASSPGEGEKLFF. CDR3 DNA: TGTGCCAGCTCACCAGGGGAAGGTGAAAAACTGTTTTTT.

The rearrangement joins TRBV7-9 to TRBJ2-5; no firm D call. Trimming removed 3 bases at V and 4 bases at J, with 12 bases between. The CDR3 is 14 residues long. Per germline, CDR1 SEHNR and CDR2 FQNEAQ (reference sequence). The CDR3 DNA follows: TGTGCCAGCAGCTTTGACGGGTGGGGAGAGACCCAGTACTTC. This sequence encodes CASSFDGWGETQYF.

The sample holds one count of this clonotype. This chain uses TRBV15 with TRBJ1-2; D remains unclear. Trimming took off 0 bases at V and 7 bases at J, with 15 bases between the two ends. Germline CDR1 LNHNV, CDR2 YYDKDF (reference sequence). This CDR3 has 15 residues. The CDR3 loop reads CATSREAGFSGGYTF. CDR3 DNA sequence: TGTGCCACCAGCAGAGAGGCAGGATTTTCTGGTGGCTACACCTTC.

The chain is built from TRBV7-2 and TRBJ2-3; D is possibly TRBD1 (5 bases). CDR1 is SGHTA and CDR2 is FQGNSA in the germline V gene. Deletions cut 1 base from V and 2 bases from J, with 13 bases between. The CDR3 spans 16 residues. The CDR3 DNA reads as TGTGCCAGCAGCTTAGGTCCGCAGGGCGCCACAGATACGCAGTATTTT. This encodes CASSLGPQGATDTQYF. Full variable domain (rest looked up from reference TRBV7-2 and TRBJ2-3): GAGVSQSPSNKVTEKGKDVELRCDPISGHTALYWYRQSLGQGLEFLIYFQGNSAPDKSGLPSDRFSAERTGGSVSTLTIQRTQQEDSAVYLCASSLGPQGATDTQYFGPGTRLTVL.

This clonotype was recorded a few times. As DNA, the CDR3 is TGTGCCAGCAGAGTACCGGGACTAGCGGGAACCGAACTAAAAGAGACCCAGTACTTC. It is translated as CASRVPGLAGTELKETQYF. The chain joins TRBV12-3 or TRBV12-4 to TRBJ2-5; 13 nucleotides match TRBD2. The CDR3 contains 19 residues. The V gene end was trimmed by 6 bases and the J gene end by 3 bases; junction bases not matched to a gene: 16.

This clonotype has more than one count but fewer than ten. This rearrangement joins TRBV5-1 to TRBJ2-1; 12 nucleotides align to TRBD2. The CDR3 is 15 amino acids. Germline V gene lookup returns CDR1 SGHRS and CDR2 YFSETQ. J was trimmed by 9 bases and V by 2 bases; bases with no gene match: 6. CDR3 sequence: CASSLASGGVGEQFF. In nucleotides, the CDR3 is TGCGCCAGCAGCTTAGCTAGCGGGGGGGTTGGTGAGCAGTTCTTC.

This clonotype was recorded a few times. V gene TRBV12-3 or TRBV12-4 combines with J gene TRBJ2-5; TRBD1 agrees at 7 bases. J was trimmed by 4 bases and V by 6 bases; bases with no gene match: 11. CDR3 length equals 15 residues. Here the CDR3 DNA reads TGTGCCAGCAGCGGGTCGACAGGGCCGGGAGAGACCCAGTACTTC. Protein: CASSGSTGPGETQYF.

The chain employs TRBV6-5 and TRBJ2-1; 8 bases fit TRBD2. The CDR3 extends over 13 amino acids. Germline loops: CDR1 MNHEY, CDR2 SVGAGI. Germline trimming cut 5 bases from V and 7 bases from J; bases unmatched to any gene: 4. Here the CDR3 reads CASSPTGGNEQFF. CDR3 DNA: TGTGCCAGCAGTCCGACGGGGGGGAATGAGCAGTTCTTC.

The rearrangement uses TRBV6-1 and TRBJ1-4, with a possible D match to TRBD1 (5 bases). This CDR3 region has 13 residues. Trimming removed 6 bases from V and 6 bases from J, with 11 bases in between. Per the germline V gene, CDR1 is MNHNS and CDR2 is SASEGT. In DNA form, the CDR3 reads TGTGCCAGCAGAGGGGTCGGGGATGAAAAACTGTTTTTT. Its translation is CASRGVGDEKLFF.

This clonotype was detected a few times. The CDR3 sequence: CASRDRGMGAGYEQYF. Written as DNA, the CDR3 is TGTGCCAGCAGAGATCGAGGGATGGGGGCTGGGTACGAGCAGTACTTC. The chain joins TRBV27 to TRBJ2-7; TRBD1 might be the D (6 bases). The CDR3 extends over 16 amino acids. V was clipped by 6 bases and J by 4 bases, with 22 bases between them. Germline values: CDR1 MNHEY, CDR2 SMNVEV (reference sequence).

This clonotype showed up just a few times. An end of the junction does not agree with germline; a read error may underlie this. The chain has TRBV20-1 and TRBJ1-6, with 7 bases identical to TRBD1. CDR1 is DFQATT and CDR2 is SNEGSKA in the germline V gene (reference sequence). There are 15 residues in the CDR3. The CDR3 here is CSARVSGGRVSPLHF. The CDR3 nucleotides read TGCAGTGCAAGAGTGTCAGGGGGGAGGGTTTCACCCCTCCACTTT.

In this sample, this clonotype turned up a few times. This sequence joins TRBV25-1 and TRBJ2-3, with 11 nucleotides matching TRBD1. Trimming took 3 bases from V and 6 from J; bases not matched to a gene: 5. CDR1 and CDR2 (germline): MGHDK, SYGVNS. CDR3 length: 15 residues. CDR3 sequence (DNA): TGTGCCAGCAGTGACCCCGGGACAGGGGGGGATACGCAGTATTTT. This sequence encodes CASSDPGTGGDTQYF. The full variable domain, completed using reference TRBV25-1 and TRBJ2-3, is EADIYQTPRYLVIGTGKKITLECSQTMGHDKMYWYQQDPGMELHLIHYSYGVNSTEKGDLSSESTVSRIRTEHFPLTLESARPSHTSQYLCASSDPGTGGDTQYFGPGTRLTVL.

V usage is TRBV7-8 and J usage is TRBJ1-1; D remains unclear. Between the trimmed V and J ends, which lost 3 bases and 4 bases, there was a span of 15 bases. This CDR3 has 15 residues. Germline-derived CDR1 and CDR2 are SGHVS and FQNEAQ. The CDR3 DNA reads TGTGCCAGCAGCTTCGCCGGGCCCTGGGGCACTGAAGCTTTCTTT. This translates into CASSFAGPWGTEAFF. The whole variable domain, filled in from reference TRBV7-8 and TRBJ1-1, reads GAGVSQSPRYKVAKRGQDVALRCDPISGHVSLFWYQQALGQGPEFLTYFQNEAQLDKSGLPSDRFFAERPEGSVSTLKIQRTQQEDSAVYLCASSFAGPWGTEAFFGQGTRLTVV.